This T cell receptor beta chain was sequenced for a study of control samples from healthy donors and cancer patients. V lost 0 bases and J lost 0, with 5 bases in between. Germline V gene lookup returns CDR1 GTSNPN and CDR2 SVGIG (reference sequence). CDR3 length: 13 residues. Regarding this clone: The same CDR3 is also encoded by other DNA sequences in this sample.

Measured with immunoSEQ multiplex PCR; TCRdb has only the in-frame clones, and not every one. The data hold some 120,000 clones, with about 91% observed a single time. The sequenced material came from blood. This chain links TRBV30 with TRBJ1-1; D is unclear. The receptor was isolated from a man between 18 and 35 years old in good health. The CDR3 reads CAWSVNMNTEAFF. CDR3 in DNA: TGTGCCTGGAGTGTAAATATGAACACTGAAGCTTTCTTT.